A selection of T cell receptor beta chains follows, all from one sample in a study of control samples from healthy donors and cancer patients. The data were produced by immunoSEQ multiplex PCR, yet TCRdb's version contains in-frame clones alone and is incomplete. The sample has 130,000 or so clones; about 95% are singletons. Sample: PBMCs. These receptor sequences come from a man aged 55 to 70 with colorectal cancer. Both conserved end residues are part of each CDR3. The D gene is left open where the match is weak. Rows give clone size only sometimes, using once, few, many, or a class for an expanded clone.

d_call: NA
j_call: TRBJ2-3
clone_size: NA
v_call: TRBV27
cdr3_nt: TGTGCCAGCAGACCACCTCTATACCCTAACGGACGTTATAGCACAGATACGCAGTATTTT
cdr3_aa: CASRPPLYPNGRYSTDTQYF

d_call: NA
j_call: TRBJ1-2
clone_size: once
v_call: TRBV7-2
cdr3_nt: TGTGCCAGCAGCTTAGAAGTAGGGGTTCGGGGCTACACCTTC
cdr3_aa: CASSLEVGVRGYTF

d_call: NA
j_call: TRBJ2-3
clone_size: once
v_call: TRBV9
cdr3_nt: TGTGCCAGCAGCGCGGGGGGCCACCTCACAGATACGCAGTATTTT
cdr3_aa: CASSAGGHLTDTQYF

d_call: TRBD1
j_call: TRBJ1-6
clone_size: many
v_call: TRBV11-2
cdr3_nt: TGTGCCAGCAGCTTTATTGTGACAGGGAATTCACCCCTCCACTTT
cdr3_aa: CASSFIVTGNSPLHF

d_call: TRBD1
j_call: TRBJ1-1
clone_size: once
v_call: TRBV6-5
cdr3_nt: TGTGCCAGCACTAAGGGACAGGTGAACACTGAAGCTTTCTTT
cdr3_aa: CASTKGQVNTEAFF

d_call: NA
j_call: TRBJ2-5
clone_size: NA
v_call: TRBV5-1
cdr3_nt: TGCGCCAGCAGCTTGATACCCTGGGGCAGCTCAGAGACCCAGTACTTC
cdr3_aa: CASSLIPWGSSETQYF

d_call: TRBD1
j_call: TRBJ1-1
clone_size: NA
v_call: TRBV7-8
cdr3_nt: TGTGCCAGCAGCCAAACAGGGGTGGGCACTGAAGCTTTCTTT
cdr3_aa: CASSQTGVGTEAFF

d_call: NA
j_call: TRBJ1-5
clone_size: NA
v_call: TRBV5-5
cdr3_nt: TGTGCCAGCAGCTTGGAGGGGTATAGCAATCAGCCCCAGCATTTT
cdr3_aa: CASSLEGYSNQPQHF

d_call: NA
j_call: TRBJ1-5
clone_size: once
v_call: TRBV19
cdr3_nt: TGTGCCAGTAGTATGGGGAATAGCAATCAGCCCCAGCATTTT
cdr3_aa: CASSMGNSNQPQHF

d_call: NA
j_call: TRBJ1-1
clone_size: NA
v_call: TRBV20-1
cdr3_nt: TGCAGTGCCGCCGACCTCACTGAAGCTTTCTTT
cdr3_aa: CSAADLTEAFF

d_call: TRBD1
j_call: TRBJ1-4
clone_size: NA
v_call: TRBV19
cdr3_nt: TGTGCCAGTAGTCCCCGTGGGACAGGGACTGAAAAACTGTTTTTT
cdr3_aa: CASSPRGTGTEKLFF

d_call: TRBD1
j_call: TRBJ1-3
clone_size: NA
v_call: TRBV29-1
cdr3_nt: TGCAGCGTTGGACAGGGATCTCCTGGAAACACCATATATTTT
cdr3_aa: CSVGQGSPGNTIYF

d_call: NA
j_call: TRBJ1-1
clone_size: few
v_call: TRBV9
cdr3_nt: TGTGCCAGCAGCGAGCCGTCCACCTTGAACACTGAAGCTTTCTTT
cdr3_aa: CASSEPSTLNTEAFF

d_call: NA
j_call: TRBJ1-1
clone_size: NA
v_call: TRBV2
cdr3_nt: TGTGCCAGCAGTCGGGGCATCGAAGCTTTCTTT
cdr3_aa: CASSRGIEAFF

d_call: NA
j_call: TRBJ1-2
clone_size: NA
v_call: TRBV5-1
cdr3_nt: TGCGCCAGCAGCCCTGATGCTCCTAACTATGGCTACACCTTC
cdr3_aa: CASSPDAPNYGYTF

d_call: TRBD1
j_call: TRBJ1-1
clone_size: NA
v_call: TRBV28
cdr3_nt: TGTGCCGGCCTACCAGGGGGACAGGCGAACACTGAAGCTTTCTTT
cdr3_aa: CAGLPGGQANTEAFF

d_call: TRBD1
j_call: TRBJ2-5
clone_size: NA
v_call: TRBV9
cdr3_nt: TGTGCCAGCAGCGCGACAGGGTCTCAAGAGACCCAGTACTTC
cdr3_aa: CASSATGSQETQYF